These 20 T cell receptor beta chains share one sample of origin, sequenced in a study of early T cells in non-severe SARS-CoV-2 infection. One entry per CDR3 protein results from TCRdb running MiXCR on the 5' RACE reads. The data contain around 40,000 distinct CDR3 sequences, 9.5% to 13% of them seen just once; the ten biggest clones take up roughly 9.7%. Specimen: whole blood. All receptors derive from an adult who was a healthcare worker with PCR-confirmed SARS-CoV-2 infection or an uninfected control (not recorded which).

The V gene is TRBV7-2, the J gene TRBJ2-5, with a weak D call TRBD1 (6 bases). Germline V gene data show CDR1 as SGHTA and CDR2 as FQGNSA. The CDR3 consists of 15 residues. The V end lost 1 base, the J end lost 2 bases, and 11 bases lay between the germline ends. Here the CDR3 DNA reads TGTGCCAGCAGCTTAGGGTCCGACAGGCAAGAGACCCAGTACTTC. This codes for CASSLGSDRQETQYF.

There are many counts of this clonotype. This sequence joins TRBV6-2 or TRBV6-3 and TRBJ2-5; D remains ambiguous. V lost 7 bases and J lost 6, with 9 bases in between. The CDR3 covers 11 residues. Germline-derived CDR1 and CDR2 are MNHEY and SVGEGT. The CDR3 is CASNYGKTQYF. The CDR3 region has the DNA TGTGCCAGCAACTATGGGAAGACCCAGTACTTC.

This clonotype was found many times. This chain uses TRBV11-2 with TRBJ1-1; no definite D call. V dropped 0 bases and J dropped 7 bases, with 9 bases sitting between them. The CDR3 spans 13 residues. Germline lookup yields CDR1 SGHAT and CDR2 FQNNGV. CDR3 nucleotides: TGTGCCAGCAGCTTAGAAATGGCGGATGAAGCTTTCTTT. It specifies CASSLEMADEAFF.

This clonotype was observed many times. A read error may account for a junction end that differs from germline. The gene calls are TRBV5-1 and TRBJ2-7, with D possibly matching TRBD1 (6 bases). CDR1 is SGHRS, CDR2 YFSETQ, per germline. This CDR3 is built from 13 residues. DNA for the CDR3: TGTGCCAGCAGCCGGGACAACTCCTACGAGCAGTACTTC. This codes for CASSRDNSYEQYF. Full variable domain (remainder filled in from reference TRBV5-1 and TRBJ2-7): KAGVTQTPRYLIKTRGQQVTLSCSPISGHRSVSWYQQTPGQGLQFLFEYFSETQRNKGNFPGRFSGRQFSNSRSEMNVSTLELGDSALYLCASSRDNSYEQYFGPGTRLTVT.

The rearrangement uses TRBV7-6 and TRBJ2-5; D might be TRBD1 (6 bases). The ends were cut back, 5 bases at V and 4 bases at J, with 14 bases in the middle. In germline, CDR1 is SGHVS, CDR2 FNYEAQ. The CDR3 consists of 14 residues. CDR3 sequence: CASSAQTGGETQYF. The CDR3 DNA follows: TGTGCCAGCAGCGCCCAGACAGGAGGAGAGACCCAGTACTTC.

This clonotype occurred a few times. CDR3 residues: CATSSTPTDTQYF. The CDR3 DNA follows: TGTGCCACCAGCAGTACTCCAACTGATACGCAGTATTTT. This chain joins TRBV2 and TRBJ2-3; no definite D call. Germline CDR1 is SNHLY and CDR2 is FYNNEI. This CDR3 has 13 residues. The V gene lost 10 bases and the J gene lost 6 bases, with 17 bases spanning the gap.

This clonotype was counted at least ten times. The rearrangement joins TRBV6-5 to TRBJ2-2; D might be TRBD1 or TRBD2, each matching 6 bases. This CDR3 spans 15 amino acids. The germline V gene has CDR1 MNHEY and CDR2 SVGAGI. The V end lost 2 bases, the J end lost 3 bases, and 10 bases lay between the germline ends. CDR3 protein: CASSYGGPDTGELFF. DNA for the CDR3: TGTGCCAGCAGTTACGGGGGGCCGGACACCGGGGAGCTGTTTTTT.

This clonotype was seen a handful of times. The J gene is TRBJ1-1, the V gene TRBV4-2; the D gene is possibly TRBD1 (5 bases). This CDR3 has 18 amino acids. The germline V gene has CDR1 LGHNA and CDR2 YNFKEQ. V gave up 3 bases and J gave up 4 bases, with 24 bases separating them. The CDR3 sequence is CASSHYIRGGGASTEAFF. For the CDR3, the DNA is TGTGCCAGCAGCCATTACATTCGGGGCGGGGGAGCGAGCACTGAAGCTTTCTTT.

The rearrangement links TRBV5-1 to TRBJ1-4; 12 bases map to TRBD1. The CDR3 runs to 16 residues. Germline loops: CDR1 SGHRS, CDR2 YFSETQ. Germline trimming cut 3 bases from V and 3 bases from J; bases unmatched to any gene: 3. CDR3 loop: CASSSGQGAANEKLFF. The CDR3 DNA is TGCGCCAGCAGCTCGGGACAGGGGGCGGCTAATGAAAAACTGTTTTTT.

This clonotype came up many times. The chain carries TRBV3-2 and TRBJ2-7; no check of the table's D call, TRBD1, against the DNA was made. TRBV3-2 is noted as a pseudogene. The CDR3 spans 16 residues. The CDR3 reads CASSQSKPGHTYEQYF. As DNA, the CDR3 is TGTGCCAGCAGCCAATCCAAACCGGGACATACCTACGAGCAGTACTTC.

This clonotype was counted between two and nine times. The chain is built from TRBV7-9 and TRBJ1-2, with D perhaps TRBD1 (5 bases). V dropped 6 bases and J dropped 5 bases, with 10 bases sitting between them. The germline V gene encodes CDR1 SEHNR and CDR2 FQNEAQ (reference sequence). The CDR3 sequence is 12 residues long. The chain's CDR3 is CASSPQGYGYTF. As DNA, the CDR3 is TGTGCCAGCAGTCCTCAGGGTTATGGCTACACCTTC.

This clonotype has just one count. The CDR3 loop is CASTSGTGNQPQHF. In DNA form, the CDR3 reads TGTGCCAGCACCTCGGGGACAGGCAATCAGCCCCAGCATTTT. V and J are TRBV2 and TRBJ1-5; 7 bases agree with TRBD1. CDR3 length equals 14 residues. In germline, CDR1 is SNHLY, CDR2 FYNNEI. J gave up 2 bases and V 7 bases, and 5 bases lay outside the gene matches. The whole variable domain, filled in from reference TRBV2 and TRBJ1-5, reads EPEVTQTPSHQVTQMGQEVILRCVPISNHLYFYWYRQILGQKVEFLVSFYNNEISEKSEIFDDQFSVERPDGSNFTLKIRSTKLEDSAMYFCASTSGTGNQPQHFGDGTRLSIL.

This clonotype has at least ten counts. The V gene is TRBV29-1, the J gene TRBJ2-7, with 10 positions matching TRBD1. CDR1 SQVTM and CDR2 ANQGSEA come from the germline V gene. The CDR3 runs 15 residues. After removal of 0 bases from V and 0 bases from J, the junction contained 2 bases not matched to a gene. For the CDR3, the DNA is TGCAGCGTTGAAGAGGGGGACAGGGGCTCCTACGAGCAGTACTTC. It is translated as CSVEEGDRGSYEQYF.

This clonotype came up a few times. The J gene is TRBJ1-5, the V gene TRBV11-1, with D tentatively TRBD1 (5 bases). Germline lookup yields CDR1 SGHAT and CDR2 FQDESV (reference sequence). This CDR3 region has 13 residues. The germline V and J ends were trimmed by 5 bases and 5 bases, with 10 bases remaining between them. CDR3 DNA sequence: TGTGCCAGCAGCCTACGGGGGGATCAGCCCCAGCATTTT. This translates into CASSLRGDQPQHF.

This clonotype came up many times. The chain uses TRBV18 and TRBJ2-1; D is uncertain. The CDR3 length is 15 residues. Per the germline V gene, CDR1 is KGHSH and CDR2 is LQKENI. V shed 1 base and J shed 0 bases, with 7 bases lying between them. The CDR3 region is CASSPQDPSYNEQFF. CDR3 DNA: TGTGCCAGCTCACCACAAGATCCCTCCTACAATGAGCAGTTCTTC.

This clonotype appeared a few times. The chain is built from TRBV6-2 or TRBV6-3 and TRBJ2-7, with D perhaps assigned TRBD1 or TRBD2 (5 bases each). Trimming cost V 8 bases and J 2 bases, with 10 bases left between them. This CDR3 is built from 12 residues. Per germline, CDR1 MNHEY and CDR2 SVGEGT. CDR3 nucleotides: TGTGCCAGCCTACGGGACGCCTACGAGCAGTACTTC. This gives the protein CASLRDAYEQYF.

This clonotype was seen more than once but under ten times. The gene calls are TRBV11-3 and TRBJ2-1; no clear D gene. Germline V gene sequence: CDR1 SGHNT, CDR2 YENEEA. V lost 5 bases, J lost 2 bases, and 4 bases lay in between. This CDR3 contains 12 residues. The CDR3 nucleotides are TGTGCCAGCAGCCCGGCCTACAATGAGCAGTTCTTC. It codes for CASSPAYNEQFF.

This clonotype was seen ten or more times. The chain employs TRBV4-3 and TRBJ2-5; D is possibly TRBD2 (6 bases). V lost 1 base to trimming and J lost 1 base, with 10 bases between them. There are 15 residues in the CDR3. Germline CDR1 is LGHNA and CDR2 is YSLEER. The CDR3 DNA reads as TGCGCCAGCAGCCAAGGAGTTAGCGGCCAAGAGACCCAGTACTTC. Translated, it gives CASSQGVSGQETQYF.

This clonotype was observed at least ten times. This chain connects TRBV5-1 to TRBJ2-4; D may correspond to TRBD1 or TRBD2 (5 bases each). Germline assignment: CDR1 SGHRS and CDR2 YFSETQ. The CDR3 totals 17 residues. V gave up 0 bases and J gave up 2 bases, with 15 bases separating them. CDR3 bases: TGCGCCAGCAGCTTGGCGGGTGGGGGATTATCCAAAAACATTCAGTACTTC. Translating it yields CASSLAGGGLSKNIQYF. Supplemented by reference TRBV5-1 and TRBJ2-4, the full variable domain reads KAGVTQTPRYLIKTRGQQVTLSCSPISGHRSVSWYQQTPGQGLQFLFEYFSETQRNKGNFPGRFSGRQFSNSRSEMNVSTLELGDSALYLCASSLAGGGLSKNIQYFGAGTRLSVL.

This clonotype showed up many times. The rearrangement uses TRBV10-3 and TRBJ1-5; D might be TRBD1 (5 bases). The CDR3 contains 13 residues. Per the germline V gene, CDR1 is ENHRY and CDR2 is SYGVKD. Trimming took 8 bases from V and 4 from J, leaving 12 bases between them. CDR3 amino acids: CAIGEGQNQPQHF. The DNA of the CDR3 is TGTGCCATCGGGGAAGGACAAAATCAGCCCCAGCATTTT.